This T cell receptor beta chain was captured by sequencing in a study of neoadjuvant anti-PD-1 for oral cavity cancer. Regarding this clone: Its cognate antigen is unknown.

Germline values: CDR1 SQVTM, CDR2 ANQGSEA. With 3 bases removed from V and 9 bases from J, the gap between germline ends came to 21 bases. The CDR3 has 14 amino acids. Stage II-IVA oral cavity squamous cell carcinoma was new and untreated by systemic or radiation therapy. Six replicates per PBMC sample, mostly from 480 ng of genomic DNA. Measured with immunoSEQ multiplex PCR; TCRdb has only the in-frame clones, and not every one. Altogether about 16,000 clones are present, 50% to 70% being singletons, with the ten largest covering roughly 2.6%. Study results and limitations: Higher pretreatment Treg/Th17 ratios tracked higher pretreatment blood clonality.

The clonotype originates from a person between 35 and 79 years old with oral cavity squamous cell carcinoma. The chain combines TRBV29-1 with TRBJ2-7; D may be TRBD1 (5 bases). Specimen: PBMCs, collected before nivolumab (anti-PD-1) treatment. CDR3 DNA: TGCAGCGTTGAGGGGCAGGGTGAATCTTCTGGGCAGTACTTC. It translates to CSVEGQGESSGQYF.